Below, 17 T cell receptor beta chains from the same sample are listed, as sequenced in a study of shared clonotypes between healthy human individuals. The method was immunoSEQ multiplex PCR; TCRdb's version includes in-frame clones alone and lacks a portion of them. The table lists more than 400,000 clones, less than 96% of them singletons, with 0.06% in the top ten. The sample consisted of naive CD4+ T cells sorted from blood. Subset indicated: CD45RA+ positively selected. The receptors were gathered from a woman aged 25 to 45 in good health.

The J gene is TRBJ2-3, the V gene TRBV5-1; 7 bases fit TRBD1. The germline gives CDR1 SGHRS, CDR2 YFSETQ. The junction had 7 bases not matched to a gene; V was cut back by 0 bases and J by 3 bases. The length of the CDR3 is 16 residues. CDR3 nucleotide sequence: TGCGCCAGCAGCTTGGCGCTGACAGGGACAACAGATACGCAGTATTTT. Amino acid sequence: CASSLALTGTTDTQYF.

The genes are TRBV12-5 and TRBJ2-5; tentatively, D is TRBD1 (6 bases). Germline CDR1 reads LGHNT; CDR2 reads FRNRAP. This CDR3 contains 13 residues. Trimming removed 8 bases from V and 4 bases from J, with 14 bases in between. CDR3 in DNA: TGTGCTAGTTTAGGGGGAAATGGAGAGACCCAGTACTTC. Translating gives CASLGGNGETQYF.

The chain couples TRBV11-2 to TRBJ1-4; 10 bases agree with TRBD1. V shed 5 bases and J 3 bases; nucleotides not matched to a gene: 9. Per the germline V gene, CDR1 is SGHAT and CDR2 is FQNNGV. The CDR3 loop spans 17 amino acids. This CDR3 is CASSPGTGVGANEKLFF. CDR3 coding DNA: TGTGCCAGCAGCCCCGGGACAGGGGTCGGGGCTAATGAAAAACTGTTTTTT.

The V and J genes are TRBV19 and TRBJ1-4, with 10 bases lining up with TRBD1. Germline V gene data show CDR1 as LNHDA and CDR2 as SQIVND (reference sequence). V was clipped by 6 bases and J by 1 base; unmatched bases: 5. CDR3 length: 16 amino acids. This CDR3 reads CASRPGQGRTNEKLFF. The CDR3 DNA sequence: TGTGCCAGTAGACCGGGACAGGGGAGAACTAATGAAAAACTGTTTTTT.

CDR3 bases: TGTGCCAGCAGCGCTCCCGGGGTAGGGCGAGCTTTCTTT. As protein: CASSAPGVGRAFF. This chain links TRBV25-1 with TRBJ1-1; D remains ambiguous. With 6 bases removed from V and 10 bases from J, the gap between germline ends came to 18 bases. CDR1 and CDR2 (germline): MGHDK, SYGVNS. The CDR3 spans 13 residues.

The J gene is TRBJ1-4, the V gene TRBV6-5; D uncertain. Germline V gives CDR1 MNHEY, CDR2 SVGAGI. V was trimmed by 2 bases and J by 0 bases, leaving 7 bases between them. The CDR3 runs to 15 residues. The CDR3: CASSYLQATNEKLFF. CDR3 bases: TGTGCCAGCAGTTACCTGCAAGCAACTAATGAAAAACTGTTTTTT.

The genes are TRBV28 and TRBJ1-5; 8 bases agree with TRBD1. Germline values: CDR1 MDHEN, CDR2 SYDVKM. V trimming: 10 bases; J trimming: 5 bases; junction bases outside the gene matches: 10. CDR3 length: 14 amino acids. CDR3 in DNA: TGTGCCACTGAGACAGGGGAAGGCTATCAGCCCCAGCATTTT. Translated, it gives CATETGEGYQPQHF.

The J gene is TRBJ2-7, the V gene TRBV10-3; 13 nucleotides align to TRBD2. In germline, CDR1 is ENHRY, CDR2 SYGVKD. This CDR3 has 17 residues. V gave up 6 bases and J gave up 1 base; unmatched junction bases: 9. This chain's CDR3 is CAISRTSGRTGSYEQYF. The CDR3, as DNA: TGTGCCATCAGCAGGACTAGCGGGAGAACCGGGTCCTACGAGCAGTACTTC.

The V call is TRBV28, the J call TRBJ1-1, with D perhaps matching TRBD1 (6 bases). Germline values: CDR1 MDHEN, CDR2 SYDVKM. This CDR3 is 16 amino acids long. Trimming took off 3 bases at V and 6 bases at J, with 20 bases between the two ends. For the CDR3, the DNA is TGTGCCAGCAGTTTGGGGGGCCTGGTTCTAGGTGCTGAAGCTTTCTTT. Its translation: CASSLGGLVLGAEAFF. Full variable domain (rest looked up from reference TRBV28 and TRBJ1-1): DVKVTQSSRYLVKRTGEKVFLECVQDMDHENMFWYRQDPGLGLRLIYFSYDVKMKEKGDIPEGYSVSREKKERFSLILESASTNQTSMYLCASSLGGLVLGAEAFFGQGTRLTVV.

This chain joins TRBV2 and TRBJ2-7, with TRBD1 matching over 9 bases. CDR3 size: 16 residues. Germline values: CDR1 SNHLY, CDR2 FYNNEI. Germline trimming cut 1 base from V and 3 bases from J; bases unmatched to any gene: 7. CDR3 coding DNA: TGTGCCAGCAGTGAAGGGGACCCGGGACAGGGCTACGAGCAGTACTTC. Protein sequence: CASSEGDPGQGYEQYF. The complete variable domain, with remaining parts taken from reference TRBV2 and TRBJ2-7, reads EPEVTQTPSHQVTQMGQEVILRCVPISNHLYFYWYRQILGQKVEFLVSFYNNEISEKSEIFDDQFSVERPDGSNFTLKIRSTKLEDSAMYFCASSEGDPGQGYEQYFGPGTRLTVT.

Written as DNA, the CDR3 is TGTGCCAGCAGCTTAGATAGAGGGGGGCCGTCATCCGGGGAGCTGTTTTTT. Translated: CASSLDRGGPSSGELFF. The V call is TRBV11-2, the J call TRBJ2-2; perhaps D is TRBD1 or TRBD2 (6 bases each). Trimming removed 0 bases from V and 6 bases from J, with 17 bases in between. The CDR3 is 17 residues long. Germline CDR1 SGHAT, CDR2 FQNNGV.

The chain carries TRBV5-5 and TRBJ2-1; D is uncertain. Looked up from germline, CDR1 is SGHKS and CDR2 is YYEKEE (reference sequence). The CDR3 covers 13 residues. V gave up 4 bases and J gave up 5 bases, with 10 bases separating them. The CDR3 here is CASSALWDNEQFF. CDR3 DNA: TGTGCCAGCAGCGCTTTATGGGACAATGAGCAGTTCTTC.

The rearrangement joins TRBV19 to TRBJ2-7, with D unresolved. The length of the CDR3 is 13 residues. Germline V CDR1 and CDR2: LNHDA, SQIVND (reference sequence). V was trimmed by 5 bases and J by 4 bases, leaving 12 bases between them. The CDR3 loop reads CASSRIPNYEQYF. CDR3 nucleotides: TGTGCCAGTAGTCGGATTCCTAATTACGAGCAGTACTTC.

The chain employs TRBV18 and TRBJ2-4; D may match TRBD1 or TRBD2 (5 bases each). Germline V gene lookup returns CDR1 KGHSH and CDR2 LQKENI. Deletions cut 2 bases from V and 8 bases from J, with 10 bases between. The CDR3 length is 13 residues. CDR3 sequence (DNA): TGTGCCAGCTCACCAAGGGACGTGGACATTCAGTACTTC. Its translation is CASSPRDVDIQYF.

This sequence joins TRBV10-3 and TRBJ2-5; 9 bases match TRBD2. The J call is uncertain, as TRBJ2-7 better fits the DNA end. Germline CDR1 is ENHRY and CDR2 is SYGVKD. The CDR3 sequence is 15 residues long. The CDR3 reads CAIAGIIAGVHEQYF. The CDR3 DNA reads TGTGCCATCGCAGGCATAATAGCGGGAGTACACGAGCAGTACTTC.

The V and J genes are TRBV4-1 and TRBJ2-7; possibly TRBD1 for D (6 bases). Germline V lookup: CDR1 MGHRA, CDR2 YSYEKL. This CDR3 spans 15 amino acids. V was clipped by 0 bases and J by 3 bases, with 12 bases between them. In DNA form, the CDR3 reads TGCGCCAGCAGCCAAGATATCAGGGGTGGCTACGAGCAGTACTTC. This sequence encodes CASSQDIRGGYEQYF.

The chain is built from TRBV11-2 and TRBJ2-1; 7 nucleotides agree with TRBD2. V lost 2 bases and J lost 5; bases outside the gene matches: 6. The CDR3 covers 15 residues. The germline CDR1 and CDR2 sequences are SGHAT and FQNNGV. CDR3 loop: CASSLLTSANNEQFF. Written as DNA, the CDR3 is TGTGCCAGCAGCTTACTTACTAGCGCCAACAATGAGCAGTTCTTC.